Below are 11 T cell receptor beta chains sequenced from a single sample in a study of post-analysis software for immune sequencing data. General study points: When patients were compared with controls, 4 or 5 TRBV segments were more frequent, TRBV5-6, TRBV5-1 and TRBV20-1 among them.

Antigen specificity for these receptors is unknown. Carried by the TCR beta cDNA libraries were unique molecular identifiers. Using its own MiXCR run on the PCR reads, TCRdb lists one record per CDR3 protein. The sample has under 900,000 distinct CDR3 sequences; 53% are singletons. Input material: blood. The receptors were gathered from a girl between 10 and 17 years old with multiple sclerosis.

V usage is TRBV7-9 and J usage is TRBJ1-5; a possible D gene is TRBD1 (5 bases). Trimming left V 1 base short and J 0 bases short, with 13 bases between. CDR3 length equals 17 residues. Germline assignment: CDR1 SEHNR and CDR2 FQNEAQ (reference sequence). CDR3 protein: CASSLVQGLYSNQPQHF. CDR3 in DNA: TGTGCCAGCAGCTTAGTTCAGGGCCTCTATAGCAATCAGCCCCAGCATTTT.

The chain combines TRBV6-5 with TRBJ1-4, with D possibly matching TRBD1 (5 bases). CDR1 is MNHEY, CDR2 SVGAGI, per germline. The length of the CDR3 is 15 residues. The ends were cut back, 0 bases at V and 6 bases at J, with 11 bases in the middle. CDR3 sequence: CASSYSVRGDEKLFF. CDR3 nucleotide sequence: TGTGCCAGCAGTTACTCGGTGAGGGGAGATGAAAAACTGTTTTTT.

This clonotype was counted only a few times. The CDR3 region has the DNA TGTGCCAGCAGTTTAACTGCGACCGGGGAGCTGTTTTTT. Its protein product is CASSLTATGELFF. The chain links TRBV12-3 or TRBV12-4 to TRBJ2-2; no definite D call. V was trimmed by 2 bases and J by 5 bases, leaving 6 bases between them. This CDR3 spans 13 amino acids.

This clonotype has just a few counts. The chain recombines TRBV15 with TRBJ1-4, with TRBD1 as a possible D gene (5 bases). Trimming left V 3 bases short and J 9 bases short, with 17 bases between. This CDR3 spans 15 amino acids. Germline V gene lookup returns CDR1 LNHNV and CDR2 YYDKDF (reference sequence). The CDR3, as DNA: TGTGCCACCAGCAGGAGTCGGGGCGGGATGAAAAAACTGTTTTTT. It translates to CATSRSRGGMKKLFF.

This rearrangement joins TRBV12-3 or TRBV12-4 to TRBJ1-5; 7 nucleotides match TRBD1. The CDR3 is made up of 17 amino acids. V trimming: 1 base; J trimming: 3 bases; junction bases outside the gene matches: 9. DNA for the CDR3: TGTGCCAGCAGTTTAGTGCTGAGACAGGGTAACAATCAGCCCCAGCATTTT. It codes for CASSLVLRQGNNQPQHF.

Only a few counts were recorded for this clonotype. This rearrangement joins TRBV4-2 to TRBJ1-5; D gene ambiguous. V was shortened by 0 bases and J by 1 base, with 7 bases between the two germline ends. The germline CDR1 and CDR2 sequences are LGHNA and YNFKEQ. CDR3 length: 15 residues. The CDR3 reads CASSQDGGSNQPQHF. The CDR3 nucleotides read TGTGCCAGCAGCCAAGATGGCGGGAGCAATCAGCCCCAGCATTTT.

This clonotype has a handful of counts. CDR3: CASSTGTHYGYTF. The CDR3, as DNA: TGTGCCAGCAGCACCGGGACTCACTATGGCTACACCTTC. This chain joins TRBV7-2 and TRBJ1-2; D is possibly TRBD1 (5 bases). Trimming pared 5 bases from V and 3 bases from J, leaving 10 bases between. CDR3 length: 13 residues. Per the germline V gene, CDR1 is SGHTA and CDR2 is FQGNSA.

The chain links TRBV10-3 to TRBJ2-7; 7 nucleotides line up with TRBD2. The tail of the sequence fits TRBJ2-5 better, so the J call may be wrong. Germline loops: CDR1 ENHRY, CDR2 SYGVKD. This CDR3 region has 13 residues. CDR3 coding DNA: TGTGCCATCAGGGGCGGGAGTGGAGAGACCCAGTACTTC. Its protein product is CAIRGGSGETQYF.

The chain employs TRBV29-1 and TRBJ1-1, with D tentatively TRBD1 (5 bases). This CDR3 comprises 13 residues. The V end lost 7 bases, the J end lost 1 base, and 13 bases lay between the germline ends. From germline, CDR1 is SQVTM and CDR2 ANQGSEA. This chain's CDR3 is CSGVAQGNTEAFF. For the CDR3, the DNA is TGCAGCGGTGTGGCCCAGGGGAACACTGAAGCTTTCTTT. Full variable domain (outside the CDR3, taken from reference TRBV29-1 and TRBJ1-1): SAVISQKPSRDICQRGTSLTIQCQVDSQVTMMFWYRQQPGQSLTLIATANQGSEATYESGFVIDKFPISRPNLTFSTLTVSNMSPEDSSIYLCSGVAQGNTEAFFGQGTRLTVV.

The chain joins TRBV20-1 to TRBJ2-4; 8 bases map to TRBD2. The last part of the DNA fits TRBJ2-7 better; the J call may be wrong. There are 15 residues in the CDR3. CDR1 is DFQATT, CDR2 SNEGSKA, per germline (reference sequence). CDR3 amino acids: CSASPLSGSYDEQYF. Here the CDR3 DNA reads TGCAGTGCTAGTCCCCTGAGCGGGAGTTATGACGAGCAGTACTTC.

The V gene is TRBV29-1, the J gene TRBJ2-3; D call uncertain. The ends were cut back, 3 bases at V and 2 bases at J, with 6 bases in the middle. CDR1 and CDR2 from the germline V gene are SQVTM and ANQGSEA. CDR3 length: 12 residues. The CDR3 DNA sequence: TGCAGCGTTGAGGCACCCACAGATACGCAGTATTTT. It yields the protein CSVEAPTDTQYF.